This TCR beta chain was observed in a study of technical replicates of blood from a handful of donors. Trimming removed 4 bases at V and 1 base at J, with 10 bases between. The CDR3 has 14 amino acids. CDR1 is SGHDN and CDR2 is FVKESK in the germline V gene. The protocol was immunoSEQ multiplex PCR, while the TCRdb copy is restricted to in-frame clones and leaves out a portion. In the table there are some 80,000 clones, around 92% of which are singletons. Sequenced sample: T cells isolated from PBMCs. This sequence originates from a human donor in good health. The V call is TRBV14, the J call TRBJ1-1; D possibly corresponds to TRBD1 (5 bases). The CDR3 protein is CASSLFDRNTEAFF. The DNA for the CDR3 is TGTGCCAGCAGCCTCTTCGACAGGAACACTGAAGCTTTCTTT.